This T cell receptor (beta chain) emerged from a study of blood T cells in healthy people across ages. Combining a sample-barcoded 5' primer with a J-beta primer mix, a second PCR ran for roughly 7 to 12 cycles. TCRdb redid the calling of the 5' RACE reads with MiXCR, one entry per CDR3 protein. This sample yields about 1 million distinct CDR3 sequences, of which 20% to 25% are seen a single time; 0.75% belongs to the top ten. Study-wide points: Among long-lived donors, naive CD4+ cells were more numerous and diversity higher than in aged donors.

There were healthy Caucasian individuals from Russia, aged about 6 to 90, serving as donors. CDR1 is LGHDT and CDR2 is YNNKEL in the germline V gene (reference sequence). The trim removed 4 bases at V and 2 bases at J, leaving 11 bases unmatched. The CDR3 is 16 amino acids. Comments on this clonotype: Its antigen remains unidentified.

This sample also appeared in a second study, on T cells of mothers and their children.

This TCR was sampled from a girl aged 2 to 9 in good health. V gene TRBV3-1 combines with J gene TRBJ2-7; 7 bases line up with TRBD1. The sample was blood. The CDR3 DNA reads as TGTGCCAGCAGCCCATTCACTGGGACAGTTGCCTACGAGCAGTACTTC. Its protein is CASSPFTGTVAYEQYF.